These 21 T cell receptor beta chains originate from one sample sequenced in a study of radiotherapy plus CTLA-4 blockade in lung cancer. Sequencing was performed with immunoSEQ multiplex PCR; in TCRdb, only in-frame clones are kept and a portion is missing. Of about 38,000 clones listed, around 85% are singletons. The sequencing used peripheral blood, collected from a patient treated with radiotherapy plus ipilimumab. These receptors were taken from a human donor with non-small cell lung cancer whose response to radiotherapy plus ipilimumab could not be evaluated.

This clone was seen only a few times. The genes are TRBV18 and TRBJ1-1, with D possibly TRBD1 on 6 matching bases. Germline-derived CDR1 and CDR2 are KGHSH and LQKENI. Trimming shortened V by 4 bases and J by 5 bases, and 14 bases separated the two germline ends. The CDR3 totals 14 residues. In nucleotides, the CDR3 is TGTGCCAGCTCACTCAGGGGAGCGGGGACTGAAGCTTTCTTT. It translates to CASSLRGAGTEAFF.

CDR3 sequence: CASSRGGYTEAFF. The CDR3 nucleotides read TGCGCCAGCAGCCGGGGGGGCTACACTGAAGCTTTCTTT. The rearrangement joins TRBV4-3 to TRBJ1-1; TRBD1 might be the D (6 bases). V shed 4 bases and J shed 3 bases, with 9 bases lying between them. This CDR3 comprises 13 residues. The germline V gene has CDR1 LGHNA and CDR2 YSLEER.

A note on this clone: No DNA is shown, since the ends of the CDR3 on it are uncertain; the CDR3 is the one TCRdb lists. The V gene is TRBV27, the J gene TRBJ2-1; the table's D call, TRBD2, has no DNA check behind it. Germline CDR1 MNHEY, CDR2 SMNVEV (reference sequence). The CDR3 is 13 amino acids long, termini counted. The CDR3 spells CASSSSVNNEQFF.

V gene TRBV4-2 combines with J gene TRBJ2-3, with TRBD2 matching over 10 bases. The CDR3 covers 16 residues. Trimming took 4 bases from V and 4 from J; bases not matched to a gene: 8. From germline, CDR1 is LGHNA and CDR2 YNFKEQ. The CDR3 DNA reads as TGTGCCAGCAGCCCAGATCCCAGCGGGGGGGCAGATACGCAGTATTTT. Its translation is CASSPDPSGGADTQYF.

The chain carries TRBV4-1 and TRBJ2-5; TRBD2 matches at 12 bases. The CDR3 totals 15 residues. J lost 4 bases, V lost 1 base, and 1 base had no gene match. Looked up from germline, CDR1 is MGHRA and CDR2 is YSYEKL. The CDR3 sequence is CASSQVLAGGETQYF. The DNA of the CDR3 is TGCGCCAGCAGCCAAGTACTAGCGGGAGGAGAGACCCAGTACTTC.

This chain links TRBV4-2 with TRBJ1-1, with D tentatively TRBD1 (5 bases). Germline loops: CDR1 LGHNA, CDR2 YNFKEQ. The CDR3 runs to 13 residues. V was cut by 1 base and J by 3 bases, with 6 bases left in between. The CDR3 reads CASSQGQYTEAFF. In DNA form, the CDR3 reads TGTGCCAGCAGCCAAGGACAGTACACTGAAGCTTTCTTT.

CDR3 amino acids: CASSPLQGASSELFF. The CDR3 nucleotides read TGTGCCAGCAGCCCTCTTCAGGGGGCCTCCTCGGAGCTGTTTTTT. The chain is built from TRBV7-9 and TRBJ2-2, with TRBD1 matching 8 bases. CDR3 length: 15 amino acids. The V gene end was trimmed by 5 bases and the J gene end by 10 bases; junction bases not matched to a gene: 12. Germline CDR1 and CDR2: SEHNR and FQNEAQ (reference sequence).

The chain links TRBV4-1 to TRBJ2-1, with 7 bases identical to TRBD2. V shed 4 bases, J shed 1 base, and the junction held 4 bases outside the gene matches. Per the germline V gene, CDR1 is MGHRA and CDR2 is YSYEKL. The CDR3 length is 15 residues. The CDR3 DNA reads TGCGCCAGCAGCCCATGGGGAGGGTCCTACAATGAGCAGTTCTTC. It is translated as CASSPWGGSYNEQFF.

The chain is built from TRBV7-9 and TRBJ2-1; TRBD2 might be the D (5 bases). The CDR3 is 16 amino acids. In germline, CDR1 is SEHNR, CDR2 FQNEAQ (reference sequence). V lost 8 bases and J lost 0, with 17 bases in between. The CDR3 reads CASASFGGSSYNEQFF. The CDR3 DNA sequence: TGTGCCAGCGCCTCGTTTGGAGGTTCCTCCTACAATGAGCAGTTCTTC.

The genes are TRBV5-6 and TRBJ2-7; 10 bases align to TRBD2. The V gene's germline CDR1 is SGHDT and CDR2 YYEEEE. J was trimmed by 4 bases and V by 0 bases; bases with no gene match: 1. The CDR3 spans 14 residues. CDR3 sequence reads: CASSLDSGRYEQYF. DNA for the CDR3: TGTGCCAGCAGCTTGGATAGCGGGAGGTACGAGCAGTACTTC.

This rearrangement joins TRBV11-2 to TRBJ2-4; D not resolved. V lost 3 bases and J lost 2, with 11 bases in between. The length of the CDR3 is 15 residues. Germline assignment: CDR1 SGHAT and CDR2 FQNNGV. This CDR3 is CASSFPQVSKNIQYF. CDR3 DNA: TGTGCCAGCAGCTTTCCCCAGGTATCCAAAAACATTCAGTACTTC.

The genes are TRBV15 and TRBJ2-1; possible D gene TRBD2, 6 bases. This CDR3 is built from 16 residues. Trimming shortened V by 0 bases and J by 3 bases, and 12 bases separated the two germline ends. Germline V gives CDR1 LNHNV, CDR2 YYDKDF (reference sequence). The DNA for the CDR3 is TGTGCCACCAGCAGAGATAGGAGGGTAGGCTACAATGAGCAGTTCTTC. Residues: CATSRDRRVGYNEQFF.

The chain uses TRBV5-1 and TRBJ2-5; possible D gene TRBD2, 6 bases. This CDR3 has 14 residues. CDR1 is SGHRS and CDR2 is YFSETQ in the germline V gene. V lost 0 bases, J lost 11 bases, and 17 bases lay in between. The CDR3 DNA sequence: TGCGCCAGCAGCTTGGACTATGGGCCACGGGAGCAGTACTTC. The encoded protein is CASSLDYGPREQYF.

The J gene is TRBJ1-2, the V gene TRBV28; 8 bases agree with TRBD1. CDR3 length equals 13 residues. Trimming removed 6 bases from V and 6 bases from J; junction bases left unmatched: 6. Germline V gene data show CDR1 as MDHEN and CDR2 as SYDVKM. This chain's CDR3 is CASSLGQGNGYTF. The CDR3, as DNA: TGTGCCAGCAGCCTTGGACAGGGTAATGGCTACACCTTC.

V usage is TRBV5-8 and J usage is TRBJ1-5; the D is unclear. Germline V gene lookup returns CDR1 SGHTS and CDR2 YDEGEE. The CDR3 is made up of 12 amino acids. The V end was cut by 2 bases, the J end by 9 bases, with 9 bases between. This CDR3 is CASSFGISPQHF. The CDR3 DNA sequence: TGTGCCAGCAGCTTCGGGATCTCGCCCCAGCATTTT.

The chain couples TRBV4-3 to TRBJ2-7; 9 positions match TRBD1. V was pared by 4 bases and J by 5 bases, with 3 bases of the junction left unmatched. Germline V gene data show CDR1 as LGHNA and CDR2 as YSLEER. The CDR3 covers 13 residues. The CDR3 sequence is CASSPDRGDEQYF. CDR3 in DNA: TGCGCCAGCAGCCCCGACAGGGGGGACGAGCAGTACTTC.

The chain couples TRBV10-1 to TRBJ2-3; perhaps TRBD1 as D (7 bases). The CDR3 is made up of 15 amino acids. Germline CDR1 reads WNHNN; CDR2 reads SYGVQD (reference sequence). V dropped 6 bases and J dropped 4 bases, with 17 bases sitting between them. The CDR3 protein is CASSRGTVNPDTQYF. The CDR3 DNA follows: TGCGCCAGCAGCCGCGGGACAGTGAATCCAGATACGCAGTATTTT.

V usage is TRBV14 and J usage is TRBJ2-7, with D perhaps matching TRBD2 (6 bases). The CDR3 loop spans 14 amino acids. Germline V gene data show CDR1 as SGHDN and CDR2 as FVKESK. The germline V and J ends were trimmed by 6 bases and 0 bases, with 12 bases remaining between them. The CDR3 DNA follows: TGTGCCAGCAGTCGCTTGACTAGCTCCTACGAGCAGTACTTC. It codes for CASSRLTSSYEQYF.

V and J are TRBV5-8 and TRBJ2-7, with 11 nucleotides matching TRBD2. The germline V gene encodes CDR1 SGHTS and CDR2 YDEGEE. The length of the CDR3 is 15 residues. V shed 2 bases, J shed 0 bases, and the junction held 1 base outside the gene matches. CDR3 amino acids: CASSFTSGSSYEQYF. The CDR3 DNA reads as TGTGCCAGCAGCTTTACTAGCGGGAGCTCCTACGAGCAGTACTTC.

The chain recombines TRBV19 with TRBJ1-1, with D hard to call. CDR1 and CDR2 (germline): LNHDA, SQIVND (reference sequence). The CDR3 contains 13 residues. Trimming pared 5 bases from V and 0 bases from J, leaving 7 bases between. The CDR3 region has the DNA TGTGCCAGTAGTGCCAGGATGAACACTGAAGCTTTCTTT. Protein sequence: CASSARMNTEAFF.

The chain uses TRBV7-9 and TRBJ2-7; D gene ambiguous. With 5 bases removed from V and 5 bases from J, the gap between germline ends came to 19 bases. The CDR3 consists of 15 residues. Germline assignment: CDR1 SEHNR and CDR2 FQNEAQ (reference sequence). For the CDR3, the DNA is TGTGCCAGCAGCCCGAAGTTTCGCCTTGGCAACGAGCAGTACTTC. Its protein is CASSPKFRLGNEQYF.